The sequence of this TCR beta chain was determined in a study of regulatory T cells in long-lasting Graves disease. Between the trimmed V and J ends, which lost 3 bases and 2 bases, there was a span of 10 bases. This CDR3 spans 15 amino acids. Germline V gives CDR1 MNHEY, CDR2 SMNVEV (reference sequence). Researchers made TCR beta libraries by using iRepertoire HTBI primers and running Arm-PCR on CDR3 regions. Each CDR3 protein gets one entry after TCRdb re-called the multiplex PCR reads with MiXCR. Among about 460,000 distinct CDR3 sequences listed, 14% were seen once. The time point is: newly diagnosed GD, antithyroid drugs for less than 3 months. After RNA was extracted from PBMCs, the TCR library was made from it. To note about this clonotype: No antigen is known for it.

Study-wide results and caveats: Among samples with persistent disease, TRBV28, TRBJ1-2 and TRBJ2-5 were favored. Sharing of public clonotypes was greater in persistent patients (under 3,000) than in new patients (approximately 940).

The sample was also reused in another study, on T cells in Graves' hyperthyroidism and ophthalmopathy.

This clonotype was sampled from a woman between 45 and 60 years old with Graves disease. The source material was peripheral blood mononuclear cells (PBMCs), sampled at new diagnosis, from a patient treated with antithyroid drugs. The rearrangement uses TRBV27 and TRBJ2-2; perhaps TRBD2 as D (6 bases). Written as DNA, the CDR3 is TGTGCCAGCAGTTTCTGGGGACTTAACACCGGGGAGCTGTTTTTT. Translated: CASSFWGLNTGELFF.